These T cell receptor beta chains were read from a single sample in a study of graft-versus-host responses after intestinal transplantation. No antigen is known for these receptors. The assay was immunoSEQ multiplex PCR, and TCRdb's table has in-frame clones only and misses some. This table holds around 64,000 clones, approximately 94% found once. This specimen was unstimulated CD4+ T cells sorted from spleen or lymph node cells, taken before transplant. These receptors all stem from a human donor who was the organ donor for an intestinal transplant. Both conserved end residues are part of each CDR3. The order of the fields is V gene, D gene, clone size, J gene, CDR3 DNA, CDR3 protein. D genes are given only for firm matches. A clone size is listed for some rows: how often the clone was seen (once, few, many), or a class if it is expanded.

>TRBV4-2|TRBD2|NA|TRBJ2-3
TGTGCCAGCAGCCACCGGTGGCTAGCGGGGGGGCCGGGCACAGATACGCAGTATTTT
CASSHRWLAGGPGTDTQYF
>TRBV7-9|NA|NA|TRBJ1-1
TGTGCCAGCAGCTCCTTCTCAGGGAGATGGGGCACTGAAGCTTTCTTT
CASSSFSGRWGTEAFF
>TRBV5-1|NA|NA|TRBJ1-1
TGCGCCAGCAGCTACAGGGTGGGGAACACTGAAGCTTTCTTT
CASSYRVGNTEAFF
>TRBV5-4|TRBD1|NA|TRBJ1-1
TGTGCCAGCAGCTTTGGCAGGGGGCTGACTGAAGCTTTCTTT
CASSFGRGLTEAFF
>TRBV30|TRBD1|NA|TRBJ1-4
TGTGCCTGGAGCCTACAGGGGGCGGTTGAAAAACTGTTTTTT
CAWSLQGAVEKLFF
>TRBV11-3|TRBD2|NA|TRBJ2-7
TGTGCCAGCAGCTCAGGACTAGCGGACGAGCAGTACTTC
CASSSGLADEQYF
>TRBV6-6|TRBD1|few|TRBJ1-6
TGTGCCAGCAGTCGAGACAGGGCCTCCGGTAATTCACCCCTCCACTTT
CASSRDRASGNSPLHF
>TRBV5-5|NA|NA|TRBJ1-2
TGTGCCAGCAGCCCTACAGACCCCTATGGCTACACCTTC
CASSPTDPYGYTF
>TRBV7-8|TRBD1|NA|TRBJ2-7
TGTGCCAGCAGCCCATGGGACAGGCCATCCTACGAGCAGTACTTC
CASSPWDRPSYEQYF
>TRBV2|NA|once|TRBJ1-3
TGTGCCAGCAGTGAAGTTGGGGTGGCTGGAAACACCATATATTTT
CASSEVGVAGNTIYF
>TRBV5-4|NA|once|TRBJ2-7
TGTGCCAGCAGCTTGGGACAAAACTACGAGCAGTACTTC
CASSLGQNYEQYF
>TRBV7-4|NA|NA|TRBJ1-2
TGTGCCAGCAGCGGGCAGACAAACTATGGCTACACCTTC
CASSGQTNYGYTF
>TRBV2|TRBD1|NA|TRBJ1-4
TGTGCCAGCAGGGGGACAGGGGTCGAAAAACTGTTTTTT
CASRGTGVEKLFF
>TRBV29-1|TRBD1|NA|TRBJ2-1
TGCAGCGCCCAAGGCGGGACAGGCCAATACAATGAGCAGTTCTTC
CSAQGGTGQYNEQFF
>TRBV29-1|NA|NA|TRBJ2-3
TGCAGCTTTCAACAGGGCACAGATACGCAGTATTTT
CSFQQGTDTQYF
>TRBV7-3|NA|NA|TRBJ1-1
TGTGCCAGCAGCTTAGGGGCGAACACTGAAGCTTTCTTT
CASSLGANTEAFF